Listed below are T cell receptor beta chains from one sample, sequenced in a study of cytomegalovirus exposure and HLA in healthy donors. The protocol was immunoSEQ multiplex PCR, while the TCRdb copy is restricted to in-frame clones and leaves out a portion. Counted here are roughly 140,000 clones, around three quarters occurring once; the ten biggest clones make up 6.8%. Input material: PBMCs. The receptors come from a man aged 40-50 years in good health and CMV-seropositive. Both conserved end residues are part of each CDR3. D genes are given only for firm matches. Not all rows give a size; the values are once, few, many and, for expanded clones, a class.

clone size: -; V gene: TRBV4-2; D gene: TRBD2; CDR3 protein: CASSRGLADPSTDTQYF
clone size: few; V gene: TRBV30; D gene: -; CDR3 protein: CAWSVQYGYTF
clone size: -; V gene: TRBV7-2; D gene: TRBD1; CDR3 protein: CASSSVRDRRLAGELFF
clone size: -; V gene: TRBV27; D gene: -; CDR3 protein: CASSLSALSGPEQFF
clone size: -; V gene: TRBV6-5; D gene: TRBD1; CDR3 protein: CASRKQGRNTEAFF
clone size: -; V gene: TRBV18; D gene: TRBD1; CDR3 protein: CASSPRGQGVGTQYF
clone size: -; V gene: TRBV19; D gene: TRBD1; CDR3 protein: CASSPGQNLNTEAFF
clone size: few; V gene: TRBV5-1; D gene: -; CDR3 protein: CASSSRGGGEETQYF
clone size: once; V gene: TRBV7-8; D gene: TRBD2; CDR3 protein: CASSDRGREVGTDTQYF
clone size: -; V gene: TRBV18; D gene: TRBD1; CDR3 protein: CASSPGTGGFYEQYF
clone size: -; V gene: TRBV7-9; D gene: TRBD1; CDR3 protein: CASSNRQGIYEQYF
clone size: -; V gene: TRBV4-2; D gene: -; CDR3 protein: CASSQVNPGLTDTQYF
clone size: few; V gene: TRBV7-9; D gene: -; CDR3 protein: CASSGSSAGYYGYTF
clone size: few; V gene: TRBV7-9; D gene: TRBD2; CDR3 protein: CASSLGTSGRAERREQFF
clone size: once; V gene: TRBV6-1; D gene: TRBD2; CDR3 protein: CASSSLAGATDTQYF
clone size: -; V gene: TRBV5-1; D gene: TRBD1; CDR3 protein: CASSLRDREAKFRFHSNQPQHF
clone size: -; V gene: TRBV5-1; D gene: -; CDR3 protein: CASSLGGKNGNEQFF
clone size: -; V gene: TRBV10-2; D gene: -; CDR3 protein: CASSEVRMNTEAFF
clone size: -; V gene: TRBV7-2; D gene: TRBD2; CDR3 protein: CASTPLAGSYNEQFF
clone size: once; V gene: TRBV6-5; D gene: -; CDR3 protein: CASSYVVAHNTDTQYF
clone size: -; V gene: TRBV27; D gene: -; CDR3 protein: CASSLSTAGVYGYTF
clone size: few; V gene: TRBV4-1; D gene: TRBD1; CDR3 protein: CASSPYFSRGDQPQHF
clone size: -; V gene: TRBV7-2; D gene: -; CDR3 protein: CASSPAGGTYEQYF
clone size: -; V gene: TRBV19; D gene: -; CDR3 protein: CASSIVGGPYNEQFF
clone size: -; V gene: TRBV7-8; D gene: -; CDR3 protein: CASSLSPRGEGGGPQHF
clone size: -; V gene: TRBV6-5; D gene: TRBD2; CDR3 protein: CASSPRGGGIDF
clone size: -; V gene: TRBV28; D gene: -; CDR3 protein: CASSLLLNPGVPNEKLFF
clone size: once; V gene: TRBV7-9; D gene: TRBD1; CDR3 protein: CASSSDRGSNEQYF
clone size: -; V gene: TRBV5-5; D gene: TRBD2; CDR3 protein: CASSPRARLADTQDQYF
clone size: -; V gene: TRBV6-5; D gene: TRBD1; CDR3 protein: CASSYSIWDRAQYF
clone size: -; V gene: TRBV19; D gene: -; CDR3 protein: CASSIHPPRAKNIQYF
clone size: -; V gene: TRBV7-2; D gene: TRBD2; CDR3 protein: CASSPPGLGANEQFF
clone size: -; V gene: TRBV9; D gene: TRBD2; CDR3 protein: CASSVESSGRTDTQYF
clone size: few; V gene: TRBV6-6; D gene: -; CDR3 protein: CASSYNGEKLFF
clone size: few; V gene: TRBV6-1; D gene: TRBD1; CDR3 protein: CASSLDRGAYNEQFF
clone size: -; V gene: TRBV19; D gene: TRBD2; CDR3 protein: CASSKAGINTGELFF
clone size: few; V gene: TRBV5-6; D gene: -; CDR3 protein: CASSPPRALNTEAFF
clone size: -; V gene: TRBV5-1; D gene: TRBD2; CDR3 protein: CASSLVASGSGEQYF
clone size: -; V gene: TRBV11-1; D gene: TRBD2; CDR3 protein: CASSFLRTSGRTQYF
clone size: -; V gene: TRBV27; D gene: -; CDR3 protein: CASSFGGNTEAFF
clone size: -; V gene: TRBV4-1; D gene: TRBD1; CDR3 protein: CASSQGGQGIF
clone size: few; V gene: TRBV27; D gene: -; CDR3 protein: CASSSLSFSYEQYF
clone size: few; V gene: TRBV7-2; D gene: TRBD2; CDR3 protein: CASSLDGGGSFGELFF
clone size: -; V gene: TRBV6-5; D gene: -; CDR3 protein: CASSYLGARNGYTF
clone size: few; V gene: TRBV19; D gene: -; CDR3 protein: CASSLPYNEQFF
clone size: -; V gene: TRBV25-1; D gene: -; CDR3 protein: CASSRGHGTTNEKLFF
clone size: -; V gene: TRBV15; D gene: -; CDR3 protein: CATSRGGGETQYF
clone size: -; V gene: TRBV5-4; D gene: TRBD2; CDR3 protein: CASSLTSGGYEQYF
clone size: -; V gene: TRBV13; D gene: TRBD1; CDR3 protein: CASSSPGQGAYEQYF
clone size: once; V gene: TRBV9; D gene: TRBD2; CDR3 protein: CASSVDPSGAVADAQYF
clone size: -; V gene: TRBV19; D gene: TRBD2; CDR3 protein: CASRRGRDPEQYF
clone size: -; V gene: TRBV5-1; D gene: TRBD2; CDR3 protein: CASSSAGTSGYNEQFF
clone size: once; V gene: TRBV27; D gene: TRBD2; CDR3 protein: CASSPLAGGAYEQYF
clone size: -; V gene: TRBV4-1; D gene: -; CDR3 protein: CASSQGGLDSYGYTF
clone size: -; V gene: TRBV18; D gene: TRBD1; CDR3 protein: CASSLRTGVETQYF
clone size: -; V gene: TRBV7-2; D gene: -; CDR3 protein: CASSLANGISSSGANVLTF